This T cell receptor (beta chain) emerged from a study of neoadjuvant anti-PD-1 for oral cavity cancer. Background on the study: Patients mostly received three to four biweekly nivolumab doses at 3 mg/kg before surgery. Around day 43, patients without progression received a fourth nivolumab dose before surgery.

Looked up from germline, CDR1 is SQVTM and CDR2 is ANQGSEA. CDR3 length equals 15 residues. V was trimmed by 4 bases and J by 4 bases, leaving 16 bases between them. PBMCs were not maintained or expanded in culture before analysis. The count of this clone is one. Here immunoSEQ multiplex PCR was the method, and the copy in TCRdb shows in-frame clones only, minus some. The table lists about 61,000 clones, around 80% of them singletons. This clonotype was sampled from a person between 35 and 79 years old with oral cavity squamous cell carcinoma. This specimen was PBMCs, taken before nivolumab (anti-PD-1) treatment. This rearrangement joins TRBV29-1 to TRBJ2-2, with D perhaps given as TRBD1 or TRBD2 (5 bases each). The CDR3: CSVAWDRVSTGELFF. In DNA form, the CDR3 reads TGCAGCGTTGCTTGGGACCGCGTTAGCACCGGGGAGCTGTTTTTT.